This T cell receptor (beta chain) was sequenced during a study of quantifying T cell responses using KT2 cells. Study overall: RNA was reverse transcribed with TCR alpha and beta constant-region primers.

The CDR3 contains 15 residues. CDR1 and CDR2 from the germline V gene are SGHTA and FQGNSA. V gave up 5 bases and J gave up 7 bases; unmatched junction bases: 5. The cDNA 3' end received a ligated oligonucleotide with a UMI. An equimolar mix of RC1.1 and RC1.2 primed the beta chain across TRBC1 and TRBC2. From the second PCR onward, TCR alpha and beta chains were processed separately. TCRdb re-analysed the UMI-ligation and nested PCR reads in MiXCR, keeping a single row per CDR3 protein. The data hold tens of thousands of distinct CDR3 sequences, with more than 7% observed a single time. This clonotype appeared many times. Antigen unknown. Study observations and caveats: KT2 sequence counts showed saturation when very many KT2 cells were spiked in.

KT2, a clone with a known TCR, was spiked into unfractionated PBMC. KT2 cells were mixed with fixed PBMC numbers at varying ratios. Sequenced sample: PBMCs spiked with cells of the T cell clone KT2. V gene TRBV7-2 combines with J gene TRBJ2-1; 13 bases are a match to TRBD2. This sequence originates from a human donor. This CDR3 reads CASSRGLAGVNEQFF. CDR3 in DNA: TGTGCCAGCAGCCGCGGACTAGCGGGAGTGAATGAGCAGTTCTTC.